The 32 T cell receptor beta chains given below trace back to one sample, sequenced in a study of blood T cell repertoires in COVID-19. The method was immunoSEQ multiplex PCR; TCRdb's version includes in-frame clones alone and lacks a portion of them. Of about 38,000 clones in the sample, 84% were seen once. Sequences were obtained from peripheral blood. All receptors derive from a man aged 55 to 70 with COVID-19, enrolled during active disease.

The CDR3 region has the DNA TGTGCCAGCAGTGGCAGTAAAAGATTAAGCAATGAGCAGTTCTTC. Translation gives CASSGSKRLSNEQFF. The chain links TRBV28 to TRBJ2-1; D gene uncertain. Trimming left V 5 bases short and J 6 bases short, with 17 bases between. Germline CDR1 reads MDHEN; CDR2 reads SYDVKM. The CDR3 totals 15 residues.

V is TRBV7-3 and J is TRBJ2-5; D is possibly TRBD2 (5 bases). Trimming took 0 bases from V and 5 from J, leaving 13 bases between them. This CDR3 region has 15 residues. Per germline, CDR1 SGHTA and CDR2 FQGTGA. The chain's CDR3 is CASSLTNSRGETQYF. DNA of the CDR3: TGTGCCAGCAGCTTAACGAACAGTCGAGGGGAGACCCAGTACTTC.

This clone was counted a single time. The CDR3 reads CASSRGQGSSYEQYF. For the CDR3, the DNA is TGTGCCAGCAGCCGAGGACAGGGTAGCTCCTACGAGCAGTACTTC. The chain combines TRBV7-8 with TRBJ2-7; 8 bases agree with TRBD1. Germline values: CDR1 SGHVS, CDR2 FQNEAQ. This CDR3 is 15 amino acids long. V trimming: 5 bases; J trimming: 0 bases; junction bases outside the gene matches: 6.

The chain links TRBV5-4 to TRBJ2-4, with D possibly TRBD1 on 6 matching bases. This CDR3 has 14 residues. Trimming removed 0 bases at V and 3 bases at J, with 7 bases between. Germline CDR1 reads SGHNT; CDR2 reads YYREEE (reference sequence). The CDR3 DNA is TGTGCCAGCAGCTTGGAGGGGGTCAAAAACATTCAGTACTTC. It codes for CASSLEGVKNIQYF.

The gene calls are TRBV4-2 and TRBJ2-2; TRBD2 matches 10 bases. Germline V gives CDR1 LGHNA, CDR2 YNFKEQ. The CDR3 loop spans 16 amino acids. V gave up 2 bases and J gave up 0 bases; unmatched junction bases: 0. In DNA, the CDR3 is TGTGCCAGCAGCCAACTAGCGGGGGCGAACACCGGGGAGCTGTTTTTT. It specifies CASSQLAGANTGELFF.

The rearrangement uses TRBV7-9 and TRBJ1-6, with 8 bases lining up with TRBD1. In germline, CDR1 is SEHNR, CDR2 FQNEAQ (reference sequence). V lost 1 base to trimming and J lost 8 bases; unmatched junction nucleotides: 4. The CDR3 is made up of 15 amino acids. Written as DNA, the CDR3 is TGTGCCAGCAGCTTAGGGACAGGGATTGATTCACCCCTCCACTTT. Protein: CASSLGTGIDSPLHF.

V and J are TRBV30 and TRBJ2-5; a weak D match, TRBD1 (5 bases). V shed 1 base and J shed 3 bases, with 9 bases lying between them. The CDR3 runs 13 residues. CDR1 and CDR2 (germline): GTSNPN, SVGIG (reference sequence). DNA for the CDR3: TGTGCCTGGAGTGAAAGACAGAAAGAGACCCAGTACTTC. Protein sequence: CAWSERQKETQYF.

The CDR3 region is CASSDSMMPRRRNQPQHF. The CDR3 bases are TGTGCCAGCAGTGACTCGATGATGCCGCGGAGGAGGAATCAGCCCCAGCATTTT. The chain carries TRBV6-4 and TRBJ1-5; D is uncertain. Trimming cost V 0 bases and J 4 bases, with 19 bases left between them. This CDR3 contains 18 residues. CDR1 is MRHNA, CDR2 SNTAGT, per germline.

This chain joins TRBV19 and TRBJ1-2, with D possibly being TRBD1 (5 bases). The CDR3 length is 16 residues. Trimming took off 3 bases at V and 6 bases at J, with 20 bases between the two ends. Per the germline V gene, CDR1 is LNHDA and CDR2 is SQIVND (reference sequence). The CDR3 DNA sequence: TGTGCCAGTAGTATGGTAAGGGGCGCTGGTCAGGATGGCTACACCTTC. Its protein product is CASSMVRGAGQDGYTF.

This chain links TRBV3-1 (or the pseudogene TRBV3-2) with TRBJ2-7, with 9 bases lining up with TRBD1. Germline CDR1 reads LGHDT; CDR2 reads YNNKEL (reference sequence). CDR3 length equals 15 residues. V trimming: 0 bases; J trimming: 1 base; junction bases outside the gene matches: 1. For the CDR3, the DNA is TGTGCCAGCAGCCAAGAGGGACAGGGATCCTACGAGCAGTACTTC. Translation: CASSQEGQGSYEQYF.

The chain recombines TRBV7-2 with TRBJ1-1, with D maybe TRBD1 (6 bases). Germline V CDR1 and CDR2: SGHTA, FQGNSA. The ends were cut back, 5 bases at V and 6 bases at J, with 22 bases in the middle. CDR3 length equals 16 residues. CDR3 protein: CASSIRGGNNRAEAFF. CDR3 DNA sequence: TGTGCCAGCAGCATCCGCGGCGGCAACAACAGGGCTGAAGCTTTCTTT.

This chain connects TRBV27 to TRBJ2-6; 12 positions agree with TRBD1. The CDR3 is 17 amino acids. Germline assignment: CDR1 MNHEY and CDR2 SMNVEV (reference sequence). V lost 8 bases, J lost 4 bases, and 9 bases stayed unmatched. The CDR3 sequence: CASRGQGALLGANVLTF. CDR3 bases: TGTGCCAGCCGGGGACAGGGGGCGCTTCTGGGGGCCAACGTCCTGACTTTC.

This clone appeared a few times. The chain uses TRBV6-6 and TRBJ2-7, with D perhaps TRBD1 (5 bases). V gave up 6 bases and J gave up 7 bases, with 10 bases separating them. The CDR3 runs 11 residues. Germline V gene data show CDR1 as MNHNY and CDR2 as SVGAGI (reference sequence). In nucleotides, the CDR3 is TGTGCCAGCAGCGTAGACAGAGAGCAGTACTTC. Its translation is CASSVDREQYF.

This clone has only a few counts. The V and J genes are TRBV3-1 (or the pseudogene TRBV3-2) and TRBJ2-2; D possibly corresponds to TRBD1 (6 bases). Looked up from germline, CDR1 is LGHDT and CDR2 is YNNKEL (reference sequence). This CDR3 has 16 residues. Trimming removed 5 bases at V and 4 bases at J, with 17 bases between. The CDR3 nucleotides are TGTGCCAGCAGCAAACCCGGGACACAAGTCACCGGGGAGCTGTTTTTT. Translating gives CASSKPGTQVTGELFF.

This chain uses TRBV11-2 with TRBJ2-5, with D perhaps TRBD2 (7 bases). The CDR3 extends over 16 amino acids. V lost 1 base and J 5 bases, leaving 17 bases between the germline ends. Looked up from germline, CDR1 is SGHAT and CDR2 is FQNNGV. DNA for the CDR3: TGTGCCAGCAGCTTAGTGGGGTTAGGGGGGGCTGAGACCCAGTACTTC. It codes for CASSLVGLGGAETQYF.

The chain recombines TRBV27 with TRBJ2-1; 13 bases are shared with TRBD2. The CDR3 runs 15 residues. In germline, CDR1 is MNHEY, CDR2 SMNVEV (reference sequence). Trimming removed 6 bases from V and 7 bases from J; junction bases left unmatched: 6. For the CDR3, the DNA is TGTGCCAGCAGGTTACTAGCGGGAGGGCCGAATGAGCAGTTCTTC. This gives the protein CASRLLAGGPNEQFF.

This chain connects TRBV4-2 to TRBJ1-6, with 7 bases matching TRBD1. The junction had 3 bases not matched to a gene; V was cut back by 0 bases and J by 7 bases. The germline gives CDR1 LGHNA, CDR2 YNFKEQ. This CDR3 is 15 amino acids long. CDR3 residues: CASSQDEGANSPLHF. For the CDR3, the DNA is TGTGCCAGCAGCCAAGATGAGGGGGCGAATTCACCCCTCCACTTT.

The table lists this clone with a few counts. The chain joins TRBV18 to TRBJ1-1; 7 bases line up with TRBD1. V shed 3 bases, J shed 0 bases, and the junction held 16 bases outside the gene matches. Germline V gives CDR1 KGHSH, CDR2 LQKENI. The CDR3 runs 19 residues. The CDR3 sequence: CASSPPRPGGLMVNTEAFF. For the CDR3, the DNA is TGTGCCAGCTCACCCCCGAGGCCAGGGGGTTTGATGGTGAACACTGAAGCTTTCTTT.

This clone is medium-sized. This chain connects TRBV25-1 to TRBJ1-6; D possibly corresponds to TRBD1 (6 bases). This CDR3 is built from 15 residues. CDR1 MGHDK and CDR2 SYGVNS come from the germline V gene. V shed 0 bases and J shed 8 bases, with 11 bases lying between them. Here the CDR3 reads CASSEYRAGDSPLHF. CDR3 nucleotides: TGTGCCAGCAGTGAATATCGCGCAGGGGATTCACCCCTCCACTTT. The full variable domain, completed using reference TRBV25-1 and TRBJ1-6, is EADIYQTPRYLVIGTGKKITLECSQTMGHDKMYWYQQDPGMELHLIHYSYGVNSTEKGDLSSESTVSRIRTEHFPLTLESARPSHTSQYLCASSEYRAGDSPLHFGNGTRLTVT.

V and J are TRBV13 and TRBJ2-1; 10 nucleotides match TRBD1. The CDR3 has 17 amino acids. Germline CDR1 PRHDT, CDR2 FYEKMQ (reference sequence). V lost 0 bases, J lost 7 bases, and 9 bases stayed unmatched. Here the CDR3 reads CASSLGLGTGVMNEQFF. The CDR3 bases are TGTGCCAGCAGCTTAGGCCTTGGGACAGGGGTAATGAATGAGCAGTTCTTC.

The chain joins TRBV4-2 to TRBJ1-1; D might be TRBD1 (5 bases). Trimming took off 1 base at V and 1 base at J, with 22 bases between the two ends. In germline, CDR1 is LGHNA, CDR2 YNFKEQ. This CDR3 spans 19 amino acids. In DNA form, the CDR3 reads TGTGCCAGCAGCCAAGTCGTAGGGCAGGGAGGGTACGCGAACACTGAAGCTTTCTTT. This gives the protein CASSQVVGQGGYANTEAFF.

This clone was detected a few times. The chain recombines TRBV15 with TRBJ1-2; 7 nucleotides match TRBD1. In germline, CDR1 is LNHNV, CDR2 YYDKDF (reference sequence). Trimming cost V 7 bases and J 8 bases; bases outside gene matches: 10. This CDR3 region has 13 residues. For the CDR3, the DNA is TGTGCCACCACGAACCGGGACAGTAACGGCTACACCTTC. Translated: CATTNRDSNGYTF.

The chain is built from TRBV5-4 and TRBJ1-2; tentatively, D is TRBD1 (6 bases). Germline V gene lookup returns CDR1 SGHNT and CDR2 YYREEE (reference sequence). This CDR3 comprises 12 residues. V shed 1 base and J shed 8 bases, with 9 bases lying between them. DNA for the CDR3: TGTGCCAGCAGCTTGACAGGGTTGGGCTACACCTTC. This encodes CASSLTGLGYTF.

This clone came up a few times. The V call is TRBV5-1, the J call TRBJ2-7; weak D call: TRBD1 (5 bases). Germline V gene lookup returns CDR1 SGHRS and CDR2 YFSETQ. The length of the CDR3 is 13 residues. V was pared by 4 bases and J by 3 bases, with 11 bases between. The CDR3 DNA reads TGCGCCAGCAGCAAGGACATTTACTACGAGCAGTACTTC. As protein: CASSKDIYYEQYF.

This chain joins TRBV2 and TRBJ1-3, with a tentative D call TRBD1 (5 bases). V lost 7 bases, J lost 3 bases, and 10 bases lay in between. Germline CDR1 SNHLY, CDR2 FYNNEI. The CDR3 spans 13 residues. DNA for the CDR3: TGTGCCAGCATATCAGGGATTGGAAACACCATATATTTT. Its translation: CASISGIGNTIYF.

The chain has TRBV29-1 and TRBJ1-2; D is unresolved. Germline loops: CDR1 SQVTM, CDR2 ANQGSEA. This CDR3 has 11 residues. The CDR3 bases are TGCAGTGTAGGAGAGAACTATGGCTACACCTTC. The encoded protein is CSVGENYGYTF.

The V call is TRBV2, the J call TRBJ1-2, with D perhaps TRBD1 (5 bases). This CDR3 has 13 residues. V was clipped by 1 base and J by 6 bases, with 9 bases between them. Germline assignment: CDR1 SNHLY and CDR2 FYNNEI. CDR3: CASSEGQGDGYTF. The CDR3 bases are TGTGCCAGCAGTGAAGGTCAGGGTGATGGCTACACCTTC.

The chain is built from TRBV7-9 and TRBJ2-3; the D gene is possibly TRBD1 (5 bases). Germline V lookup: CDR1 SEHNR, CDR2 FQNEAQ (reference sequence). Trimming stripped 3 bases from V and 5 bases from J, with 15 bases between. There are 15 residues in the CDR3. CDR3 loop: CASSFRTPQGDTQYF. CDR3 bases: TGTGCCAGCAGCTTCCGGACCCCGCAGGGAGATACGCAGTATTTT.

This chain joins TRBV25-1 and TRBJ2-5; D remains ambiguous. The V and J ends lost 0 bases and 8 bases respectively, with 4 bases between them. Germline V lookup: CDR1 MGHDK, CDR2 SYGVNS. The CDR3 consists of 11 residues. For the CDR3, the DNA is TGTGCCAGCAGTGAATACATCACCCAGTACTTC. Amino acids: CASSEYITQYF.

This clone was seen more than once but under ten times. J is TRBJ1-4 and V is TRBV19; no clear D. This CDR3 spans 12 amino acids. Trimming left V 4 bases short and J 5 bases short, with 5 bases between. Germline V gene lookup returns CDR1 LNHDA and CDR2 SQIVND (reference sequence). CDR3 protein: CASSTRNEKLFF. CDR3 in DNA: TGTGCCAGTAGTACGAGAAATGAAAAACTGTTTTTT.

J is TRBJ2-3 and V is TRBV10-2; TRBD2 agrees at 12 bases. The CDR3 is 14 amino acids. CDR1 is WSHSY and CDR2 is SAAADI in the germline V gene. The ends lost 4 bases at V and 12 bases at J; junction bases unmatched: 8. The CDR3 spells CASSASGRASRQYF. CDR3 nucleotide sequence: TGCGCCAGCAGTGCTAGCGGGAGGGCGTCTAGACAGTATTTT.

In this sample, this clone turned up a few times. V is TRBV18 and J is TRBJ2-1, with 13 bases lining up with TRBD2. This CDR3 is 15 amino acids long. With V trimmed by 2 bases and J by 7 bases, 2 bases remained unmatched. Looked up from germline, CDR1 is KGHSH and CDR2 is LQKENI. The CDR3 sequence: CASSPTTSGRNEQFF. CDR3 bases: TGTGCCAGCTCACCAACGACTAGCGGGAGGAATGAGCAGTTCTTC.